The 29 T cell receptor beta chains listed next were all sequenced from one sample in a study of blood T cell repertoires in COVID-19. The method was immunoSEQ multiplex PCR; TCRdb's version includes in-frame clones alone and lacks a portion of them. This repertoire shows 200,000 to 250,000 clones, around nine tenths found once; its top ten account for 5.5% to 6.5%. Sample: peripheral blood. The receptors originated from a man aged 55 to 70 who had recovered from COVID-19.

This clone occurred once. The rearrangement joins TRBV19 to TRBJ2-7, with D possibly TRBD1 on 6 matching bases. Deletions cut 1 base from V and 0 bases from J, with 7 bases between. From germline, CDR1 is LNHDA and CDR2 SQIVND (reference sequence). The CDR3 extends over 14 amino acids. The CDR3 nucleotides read TGTGCCAGTAGTATAGGGGACAACTCCTACGAGCAGTACTTC. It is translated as CASSIGDNSYEQYF.

The CDR3 coding sequence is TGCGCCAGCAACTCTGGGGGGGTGAGGACCGGGGAGCTGTTTTTT. This sequence encodes CASNSGGVRTGELFF. This chain joins TRBV5-1 and TRBJ2-2; 7 bases align to TRBD2. The V and J ends lost 6 bases and 5 bases, in that order; junction bases with no gene match: 10. The CDR3 loop spans 15 amino acids. Germline-derived CDR1 and CDR2 are SGHRS and YFSETQ.

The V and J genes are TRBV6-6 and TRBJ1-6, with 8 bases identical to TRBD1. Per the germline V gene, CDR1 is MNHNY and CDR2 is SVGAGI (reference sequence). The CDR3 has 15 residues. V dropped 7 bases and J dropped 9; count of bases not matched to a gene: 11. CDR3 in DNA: TGTGCCAGCACCCACAGGGGGGCCGGGAGTTCACCCCTCCACTTT. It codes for CASTHRGAGSSPLHF.

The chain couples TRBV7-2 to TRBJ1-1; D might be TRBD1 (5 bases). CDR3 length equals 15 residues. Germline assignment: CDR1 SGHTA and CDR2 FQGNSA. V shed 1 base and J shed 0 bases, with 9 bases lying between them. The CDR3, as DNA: TGTGCCAGCAGCTTAGTCGCGGGGCTGAACACTGAAGCTTTCTTT. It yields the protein CASSLVAGLNTEAFF. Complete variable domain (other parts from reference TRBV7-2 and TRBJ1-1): GAGVSQSPSNKVTEKGKDVELRCDPISGHTALYWYRQSLGQGLEFLIYFQGNSAPDKSGLPSDRFSAERTGGSVSTLTIQRTQQEDSAVYLCASSLVAGLNTEAFFGQGTRLTVV.

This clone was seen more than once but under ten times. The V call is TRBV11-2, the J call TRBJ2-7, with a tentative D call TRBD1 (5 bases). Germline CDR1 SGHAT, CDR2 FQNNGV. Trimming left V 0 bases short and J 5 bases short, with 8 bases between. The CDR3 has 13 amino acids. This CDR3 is CASSLDRRDEQYF. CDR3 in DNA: TGTGCCAGCAGCTTAGATCGCAGGGACGAGCAGTACTTC.

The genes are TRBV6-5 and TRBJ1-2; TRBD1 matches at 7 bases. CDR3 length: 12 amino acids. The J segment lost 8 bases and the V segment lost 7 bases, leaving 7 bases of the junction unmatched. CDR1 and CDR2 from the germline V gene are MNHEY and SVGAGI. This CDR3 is CASTRGAVGYTF. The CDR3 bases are TGTGCCAGCACCAGGGGGGCCGTGGGCTACACCTTC.

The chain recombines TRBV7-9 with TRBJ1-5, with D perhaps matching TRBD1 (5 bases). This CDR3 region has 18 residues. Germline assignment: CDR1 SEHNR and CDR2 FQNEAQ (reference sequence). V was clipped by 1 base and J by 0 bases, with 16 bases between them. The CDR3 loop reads CASSLGGGQGNSNQPQHF. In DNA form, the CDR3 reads TGTGCCAGCAGCTTAGGGGGAGGGCAGGGAAATAGCAATCAGCCCCAGCATTTT. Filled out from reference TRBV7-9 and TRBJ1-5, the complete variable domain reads DTGVSQNPRHKITKRGQNVTFRCDPISEHNRLYWYRQTLGQGPEFLTYFQNEAQLEKSRLLSDRFSAERPKGSFSTLEIQRTEQGDSAMYLCASSLGGGQGNSNQPQHFGDGTRLSIL.

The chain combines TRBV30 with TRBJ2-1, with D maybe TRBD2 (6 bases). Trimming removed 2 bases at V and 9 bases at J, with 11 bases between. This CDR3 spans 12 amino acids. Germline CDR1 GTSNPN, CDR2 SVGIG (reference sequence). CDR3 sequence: CAWSLGGIEQFF. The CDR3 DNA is TGTGCCTGGAGTTTGGGAGGAATTGAGCAGTTCTTC.

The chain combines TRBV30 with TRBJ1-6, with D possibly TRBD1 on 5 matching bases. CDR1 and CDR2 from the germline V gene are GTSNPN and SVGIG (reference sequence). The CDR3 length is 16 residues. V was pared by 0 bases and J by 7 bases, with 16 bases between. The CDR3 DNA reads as TGTGCCTGGAGTGTACAGTTCAGGGAGGCAAATTCACCCCTCCACTTT. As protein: CAWSVQFREANSPLHF.

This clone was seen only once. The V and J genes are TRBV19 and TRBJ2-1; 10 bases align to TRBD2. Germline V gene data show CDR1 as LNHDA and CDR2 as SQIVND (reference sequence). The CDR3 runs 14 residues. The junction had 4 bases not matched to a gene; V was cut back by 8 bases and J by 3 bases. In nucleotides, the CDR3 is TGTGCCAGTGCTAGCGGGAGTTTCTACAATGAGCAGTTCTTC. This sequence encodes CASASGSFYNEQFF.

The CDR3 reads CASSLAGGGTDTQYF. The CDR3 DNA is TGCGCCAGCAGCTTGGCAGGGGGCGGCACAGATACGCAGTATTTT. V gene TRBV5-1 combines with J gene TRBJ2-3; 8 bases match TRBD1. Germline-derived CDR1 and CDR2 are SGHRS and YFSETQ. The V gene end was trimmed by 0 bases and the J gene end by 1 base; junction bases not matched to a gene: 1. The CDR3 sequence is 15 residues long.

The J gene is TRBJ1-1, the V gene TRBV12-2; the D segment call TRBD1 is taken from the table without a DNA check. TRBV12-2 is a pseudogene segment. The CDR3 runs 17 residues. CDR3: CASRLNRGRGRGAEAFF. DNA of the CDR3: TGTGCAAGTCGCTTGAACAGGGGGCGAGGACGTGGGGCTGAAGCTTTCTTT.

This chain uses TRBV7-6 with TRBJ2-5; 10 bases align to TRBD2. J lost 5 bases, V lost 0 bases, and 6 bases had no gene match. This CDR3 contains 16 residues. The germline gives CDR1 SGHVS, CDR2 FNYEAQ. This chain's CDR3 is CASSLARLAGVETQYF. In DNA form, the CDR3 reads TGTGCCAGCAGCTTAGCGAGGCTAGCGGGGGTTGAGACCCAGTACTTC. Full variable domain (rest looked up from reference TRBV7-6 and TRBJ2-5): GAGVSQSPRYKVTKRGQDVALRCDPISGHVSLYWYRQALGQGPEFLTYFNYEAQQDKSGLPNDRFSAERPEGSISTLTIQRTEQRDSAMYRCASSLARLAGVETQYFGPGTRLLVL.

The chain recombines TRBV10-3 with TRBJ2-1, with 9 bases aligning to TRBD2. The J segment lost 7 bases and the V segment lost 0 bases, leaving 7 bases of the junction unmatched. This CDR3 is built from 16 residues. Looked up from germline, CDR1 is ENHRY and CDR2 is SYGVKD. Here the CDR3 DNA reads TGTGCCATCAGTGAGTCTCCGGGCGGGAGGGTTAATGAGCAGTTCTTC. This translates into CAISESPGGRVNEQFF.

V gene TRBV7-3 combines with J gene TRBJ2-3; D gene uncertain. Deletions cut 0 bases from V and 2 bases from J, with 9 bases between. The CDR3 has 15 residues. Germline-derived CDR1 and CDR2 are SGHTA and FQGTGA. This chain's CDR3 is CASSLTGLATDTQYF. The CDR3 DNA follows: TGTGCCAGCAGCTTAACGGGCCTCGCCACAGATACGCAGTATTTT.

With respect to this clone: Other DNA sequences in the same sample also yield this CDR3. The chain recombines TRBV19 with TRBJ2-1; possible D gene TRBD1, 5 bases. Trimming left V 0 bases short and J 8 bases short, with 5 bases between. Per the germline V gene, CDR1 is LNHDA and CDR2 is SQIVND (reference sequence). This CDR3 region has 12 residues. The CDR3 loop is CASSIDRDEQFF. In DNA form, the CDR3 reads TGTGCCAGTAGTATAGACAGGGATGAGCAGTTCTTC. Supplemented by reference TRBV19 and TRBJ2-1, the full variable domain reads DGGITQSPKYLFRKEGQNVTLSCEQNLNHDAMYWYRQDPGQGLRLIYYSQIVNDFQKGDIAEGYSVSREKKESFPLTVTSAQKNPTAFYLCASSIDRDEQFFGPGTRLTVL.

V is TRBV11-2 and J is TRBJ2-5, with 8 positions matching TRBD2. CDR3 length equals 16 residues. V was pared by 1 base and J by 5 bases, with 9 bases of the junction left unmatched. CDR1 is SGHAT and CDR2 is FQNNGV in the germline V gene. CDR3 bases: TGTGCCAGCAGCTTAGTAAGCGGGGGCTGGGGGGAGACCCAGTACTTC. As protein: CASSLVSGGWGETQYF.

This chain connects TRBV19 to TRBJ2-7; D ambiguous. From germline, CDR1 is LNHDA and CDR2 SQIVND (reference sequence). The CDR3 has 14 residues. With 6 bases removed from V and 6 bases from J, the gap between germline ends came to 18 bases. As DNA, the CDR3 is TGTGCCAGTAGATCGCTTGAGAGACCGGGCGAGCAGTACTTC. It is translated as CASRSLERPGEQYF.

The CDR3 here is CASSPGSYNSPLHF. As DNA, the CDR3 is TGTGCCAGCAGCCCCGGGAGCTATAATTCACCCCTCCACTTT. The chain carries TRBV5-6 and TRBJ1-6; D gene uncertain. The CDR3 is 14 amino acids. V was clipped by 4 bases and J by 3 bases, with 8 bases between them. Germline V gives CDR1 SGHDT, CDR2 YYEEEE.

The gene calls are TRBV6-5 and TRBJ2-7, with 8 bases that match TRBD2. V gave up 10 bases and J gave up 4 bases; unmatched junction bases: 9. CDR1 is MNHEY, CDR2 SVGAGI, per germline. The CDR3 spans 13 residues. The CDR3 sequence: CAIGGGGLYEQYF. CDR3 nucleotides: TGTGCCATAGGAGGCGGGGGGCTTTACGAGCAGTACTTC.

DNA of the CDR3: TGCAGCGTTGACAGGGACTACACCTTC. It yields the protein CSVDRDYTF. The chain joins TRBV29-1 to TRBJ1-2; D might be TRBD1 (5 bases). Trimming took 3 bases from V and 10 from J, leaving 6 bases between them. The CDR3 contains 9 residues. The germline gives CDR1 SQVTM, CDR2 ANQGSEA.

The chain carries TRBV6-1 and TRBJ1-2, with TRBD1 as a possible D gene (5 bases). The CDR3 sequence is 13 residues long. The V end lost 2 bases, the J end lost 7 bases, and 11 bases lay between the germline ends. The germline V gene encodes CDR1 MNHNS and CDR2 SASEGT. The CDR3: CASSETGQSGYTF. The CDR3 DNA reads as TGTGCCAGCAGTGAAACAGGACAAAGTGGCTACACCTTC.

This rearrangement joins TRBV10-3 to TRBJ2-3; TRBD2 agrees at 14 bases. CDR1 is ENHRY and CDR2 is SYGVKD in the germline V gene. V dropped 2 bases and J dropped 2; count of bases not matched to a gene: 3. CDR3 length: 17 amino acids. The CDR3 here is CAISEGTSGGSTDTQYF. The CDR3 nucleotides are TGTGCCATCAGTGAGGGGACTAGCGGGGGATCCACAGATACGCAGTATTTT.

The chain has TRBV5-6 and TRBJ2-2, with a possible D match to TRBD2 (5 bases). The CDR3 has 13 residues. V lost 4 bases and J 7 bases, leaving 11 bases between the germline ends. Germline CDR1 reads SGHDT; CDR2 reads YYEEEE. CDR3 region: CASSRWGDGELFF. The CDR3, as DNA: TGTGCCAGCAGCCGGTGGGGAGACGGGGAGCTGTTTTTT.

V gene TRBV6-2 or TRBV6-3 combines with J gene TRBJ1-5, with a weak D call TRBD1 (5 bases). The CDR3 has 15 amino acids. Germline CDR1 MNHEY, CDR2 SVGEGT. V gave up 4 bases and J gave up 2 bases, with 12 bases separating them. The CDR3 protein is CASSSQVRGNQPQHF. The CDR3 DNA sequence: TGTGCCAGCAGTTCCCAGGTCAGGGGCAATCAGCCCCAGCATTTT.

CDR3 residues: CASSPGTGVRNQPQHF. The CDR3 DNA reads as TGTGCCAGCAGTCCGGGGACAGGGGTGCGCAATCAGCCCCAGCATTTT. This chain joins TRBV27 and TRBJ1-5, with 10 bases aligning to TRBD1. Unmatched junction bases numbered 6, after V lost 5 bases and J lost 2 bases. CDR1 and CDR2 from the germline V gene are MNHEY and SMNVEV (reference sequence). This CDR3 region has 16 residues.

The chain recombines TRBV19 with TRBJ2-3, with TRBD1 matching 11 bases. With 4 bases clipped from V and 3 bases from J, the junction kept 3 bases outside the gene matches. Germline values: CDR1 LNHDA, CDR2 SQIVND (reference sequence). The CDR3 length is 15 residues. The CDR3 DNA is TGTGCCAGTAGTAAAGGGACAGGGGGGACAGATACGCAGTATTTT. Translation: CASSKGTGGTDTQYF.

The CDR3 DNA follows: TGCGCCAGCAGCTTCCAGACAGGGGACTCCTACGAGCAGTACTTC. This translates into CASSFQTGDSYEQYF. V gene TRBV4-1 combines with J gene TRBJ2-7, with 8 bases aligning to TRBD1. The CDR3 spans 15 residues. The V gene's germline CDR1 is MGHRA and CDR2 YSYEKL. The junction had 6 bases not matched to a gene; V was cut back by 5 bases and J by 0 bases.

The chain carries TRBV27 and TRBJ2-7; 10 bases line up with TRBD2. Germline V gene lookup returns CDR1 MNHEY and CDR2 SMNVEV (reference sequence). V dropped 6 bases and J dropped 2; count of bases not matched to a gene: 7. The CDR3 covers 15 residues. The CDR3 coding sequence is TGTGCCAGCAGCCTAGTGGGACTAGCGCCCTACGAGCAGTACTTC. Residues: CASSLVGLAPYEQYF.